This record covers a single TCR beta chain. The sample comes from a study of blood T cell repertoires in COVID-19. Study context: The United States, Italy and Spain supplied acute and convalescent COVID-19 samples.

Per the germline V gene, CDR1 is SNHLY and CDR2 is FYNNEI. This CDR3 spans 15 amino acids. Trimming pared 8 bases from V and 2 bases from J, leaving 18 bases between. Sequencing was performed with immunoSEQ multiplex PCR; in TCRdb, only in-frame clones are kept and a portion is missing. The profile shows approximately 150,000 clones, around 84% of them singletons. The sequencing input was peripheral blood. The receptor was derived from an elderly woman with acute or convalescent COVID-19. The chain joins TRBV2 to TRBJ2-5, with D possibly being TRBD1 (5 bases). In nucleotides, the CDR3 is TGTGCCAGCTCGGTTGACAGATTTATGCAAGAGACCCAGTACTTC. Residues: CASSVDRFMQETQYF.